This T cell receptor beta chain was sequenced for a study of CD8+ T cells in alopecia areata. Broader study findings: Patients showed less clear TCR sequence sharing than mice, possibly partly because of HLA diversity.

Points on this clone: Antigen specificity is unknown.

V was clipped by 3 bases and J by 3 bases; unmatched bases: 12. The germline gives CDR1 SQVTM, CDR2 ANQGSEA. The CDR3 totals 16 residues. Extracted from the samples, RNA was reverse transcribed into cDNA to serve as the sequencing template. Profiling relied on immunoSEQ multiplex PCR, and the TCRdb table lists in-frame clones only, not all of them. The sample records around 190,000 clones, roughly 60% being singletons. Stated treatment: oral pan-JAK inhibitor, 5-10 mg twice daily. The sample consisted of CD4+ T cells sorted from blood, taken at week 24, from a patient treated with tofacitinib. This TCR was recovered from a human donor with alopecia areata. This chain joins TRBV29-1 and TRBJ1-2; 8 bases match TRBD1. CDR3 sequence (DNA): TGCAGCGTTGACCTGACAGGGGCTAGCGGGGACTATGGCTACACCTTC. Translating gives CSVDLTGASGDYGYTF.